Listed below are T cell receptor beta chains from one sample, sequenced in a study of PD-L1 blockade in urothelial cancer. The protocol was immunoSEQ multiplex PCR, while the TCRdb copy is restricted to in-frame clones and leaves out a portion. Found here are some 110,000 clones, around nine tenths of them singletons; the top ten hold around 1.7%. Sequences were derived from PBMCs, sampled around atezolizumab (anti-PD-L1) treatment. Receptor source: a man aged 55 to 69 with urothelial cancer. The CDR3 runs from the conserved cysteine through the conserved F or W. D genes are given only for firm matches. Size tells how often a clone was seen (once, few, many) or the class of an expanded clone, and some rows leave it out.

abundance	d_gene	v_gene	j_gene	CDR3nt	CDR3aa
.	TRBD1	TRBV4-2	TRBJ1-6	TGTGCCAGCAGCCGCCTGCCTGGGACAGGGAATAATTCACCCCTCCACTTT	CASSRLPGTGNNSPLHF
.	TRBD2	TRBV10-3	TRBJ2-1	TGTGCCACCCGGGGGACTAGCGGGAGGTACAATGAGCAGTTCTTC	CATRGTSGRYNEQFF
once	.	TRBV11-2	TRBJ2-5	TGTGCCAGCAGCCCGGACTACCTCCAAGAGACCCAGTACTTC	CASSPDYLQETQYF
.	TRBD1	TRBV25-1	TRBJ2-7	TGTGCCAGCAGTGGGGCAGGGGGATGGGAGCAGTACTTC	CASSGAGGWEQYF
.	.	TRBV19	TRBJ2-3	TGTGCCATCGCCACAGGACCGTCAGCGGATACGCAGTATTTT	CAIATGPSADTQYF
.	.	TRBV6-6	TRBJ2-7	TGTGCCAGCCGGATTGGGACAAACTACGAGCAGTACTTC	CASRIGTNYEQYF
few	TRBD2	TRBV9	TRBJ2-3	TGTGCCAGCAGCGTAGGGTCGGCGGGAGGGACAGATACGCAGTATTTT	CASSVGSAGGTDTQYF
.	.	TRBV4-1	TRBJ1-5	TGCGCCAGCAGCCAAAACAGGGGCAATCAGCCCCAGCATTTT	CASSQNRGNQPQHF
once	.	TRBV14	TRBJ2-2	TGTGCCAGCAGCCAAGTTAGCCCCATCACCGGGGAGCTGTTTTTT	CASSQVSPITGELFF
once	TRBD1	TRBV28	TRBJ1-5	TGTGCCAGCAGTTTCAGGACAGGGGGCAATCAGCCCCAGCATTTT	CASSFRTGGNQPQHF
.	.	TRBV2	TRBJ1-3	TGTGCCAGCACCGAGGAGCTATCTGGAAACACCATATATTTT	CASTEELSGNTIYF
.	.	TRBV21-1	TRBJ2-5	TGTGCCAGCAGCAAAGACGCTAGCGGGAGGGCCCAAGGAGAGACCCAGTACTTC	CASSKDASGRAQGETQYF
few	.	TRBV9	TRBJ2-7	TGTGCCAGCAGCGTCGGGGGACCCTCCTACGAGCAGTACTTC	CASSVGGPSYEQYF
.	.	TRBV12-5	TRBJ2-7	TGTGCTAGTGGCTCCGGGGTTGCCTACGAGCAGTACTTC	CASGSGVAYEQYF
once	.	TRBV9	TRBJ2-7	TGTGCCAGCAGCGCCGCGGCCCCGCGGGGCGAGCAGTACTTC	CASSAAAPRGEQYF
.	.	TRBV21-1	TRBJ2-2	TGTGCCAGTGCCGGGACAGCGAACACCGGGGAGCTGTTTTTT	CASAGTANTGELFF
.	.	TRBV9	TRBJ1-4	TGTGCCAGCAGCGTATTAGGGGCCAGTAATGAAAAACTGTTTTTT	CASSVLGASNEKLFF
.	TRBD2	TRBV7-3	TRBJ2-1	TGTGCCAGCAGCCCTAGCGGGAGGGCGGACAATGAGCAGTTCTTC	CASSPSGRADNEQFF
.	TRBD2	TRBV9	TRBJ2-5	TGTGCCAGCAGCGCCTATCAACTAGCGGGAGTACAAGAGACCCAGTACTTC	CASSAYQLAGVQETQYF
few	TRBD1	TRBV19	TRBJ1-5	TGTGCCAGTAGTACAACGACAGGGTTCCAGCCCCAGCATTTT	CASSTTTGFQPQHF
few	.	TRBV28	TRBJ2-5	TGTGCCAGCAGTTCGGCTGACAGACAAGAGACCCAGTACTTC	CASSSADRQETQYF
.	.	TRBV5-6	TRBJ2-7	TGTGCCAGCAGCCTTTCCCACGAGCAGTACTTC	CASSLSHEQYF
.	TRBD2	TRBV19	TRBJ2-2	TGTGCCAGTAGTCCCCAGCGGGGGGGTACCGGGGAGCTGTTTTTT	CASSPQRGGTGELFF
.	TRBD2	TRBV7-2	TRBJ2-5	TGTGCCAGCAGCCCAGCGGGGGACCAAGAGACCCAGTACTTC	CASSPAGDQETQYF
.	.	TRBV5-1	TRBJ2-2	TGCGCCAGCAGCTTGGTTCGACTAGACACCGGGGAGCTGTTTTTT	CASSLVRLDTGELFF
medium-sized	TRBD1	TRBV7-8	TRBJ1-2	TGTGCCAGCAGCTTAGGGGACAGGGGGGCATACGGCTACACCTTC	CASSLGDRGAYGYTF
once	TRBD2	TRBV28	TRBJ2-3	TGTGCCAGCAGTCATGATCTAGCGGGGACCTCACGACATACGCAGTATTTT	CASSHDLAGTSRHTQYF
.	.	TRBV2	TRBJ2-7	TGTGCCAGCGGGCCGGCCGAGCAGTACTTC	CASGPAEQYF
.	TRBD2	TRBV5-6	TRBJ2-7	TGTGCCAGCAGCTTAGCGGGAGGGCACAACGAGCAGTACTTC	CASSLAGGHNEQYF
.	.	TRBV10-3	TRBJ1-5	TGTGCCATTGCAGGGGTTAGCAATCAGCCCCAGCATTTT	CAIAGVSNQPQHF
.	.	TRBV19	TRBJ1-1	TGTGCCAGTAGTACCCAGAGGGACACTGAAGCTTTCTTT	CASSTQRDTEAFF
many	.	TRBV19	TRBJ1-6	TGTGCCAGTACCCCCAGGGTTACACGCTCACCCCTCCACTTT	CASTPRVTRSPLHF
.	TRBD1	TRBV5-1	TRBJ2-5	TGCGCCAGCAGCCGCCTGACAGGGGCCACGGAGACCCAGTACTTC	CASSRLTGATETQYF
.	TRBD1	TRBV5-4	TRBJ2-5	TGTGCCAGCAGCTTGAGGGGGCGGTACCAAGAGACCCAGTACTTC	CASSLRGRYQETQYF
.	TRBD1	TRBV4-3	TRBJ2-7	TGCGCCAGCAGCCAAGATCGGGACAGACCCTACGAGCAGTACTTC	CASSQDRDRPYEQYF
.	TRBD1	TRBV23-1	TRBJ2-7	TGCGCCTACCTCGGGACAGATGAATACGAGCAGTACTTC	CAYLGTDEYEQYF
.	.	TRBV7-2	TRBJ2-5	TGTGCCAGCAGCTTAGACCCCCAGCGGGTAGAGACCCAGTACTTC	CASSLDPQRVETQYF
.	TRBD1	TRBV18	TRBJ1-1	TGTGCCAGCTCACCTACCACCGACAGGGTCTCCACTGAAGCTTTCTTT	CASSPTTDRVSTEAFF
once	.	TRBV6-5	TRBJ1-1	TGTGCCAGCAGTCTTCAGGGGAAGGCTTTCTTT	CASSLQGKAFF
.	.	TRBV7-6	TRBJ2-5	TGTGCCAGCAGCTTAGGAGTAGCGGTCACACGAGAGACCCAGTACTTC	CASSLGVAVTRETQYF
.	.	TRBV5-4	TRBJ2-2	TGTGCCAGCAGCGCTACAGGGACGGGCGGGGAGCTGTTTTTT	CASSATGTGGELFF
.	TRBD2	TRBV13	TRBJ2-7	TGTGCCAGCAGTGATCGACGGACTAGTCTTCAGCAGTACTTC	CASSDRRTSLQQYF
.	TRBD1	TRBV7-2	TRBJ1-5	TGTGCCAGCAGCTTAGTTCCCCGGGACAGATATCAGCCCCAGCATTTT	CASSLVPRDRYQPQHF
few	.	TRBV29-1	TRBJ2-7	TGCAGCGTTGAGTCGGTTTCCTACGAGCAGTACTTC	CSVESVSYEQYF
once	.	TRBV6-1	TRBJ2-7	TGTGCCAGCAGTGAAAGGTATCGGGGGTACGAGCAGTACTTC	CASSERYRGYEQYF
.	.	TRBV6-1	TRBJ2-6	TGTGCCAGCAGTGATTCAGGCTCTGGGGCCAACGTCCTGACTTTC	CASSDSGSGANVLTF
.	.	TRBV29-1	TRBJ2-7	TGCAGCGTTGGCTTGGACAGCTTATCCTACGAGCAGTACTTC	CSVGLDSLSYEQYF
.	TRBD2	TRBV7-3	TRBJ2-2	TGTGCCAGCAGCTTGGGACTAGCGGGAGGTCGGACCGGGGAGCTGTTTTTT	CASSLGLAGGRTGELFF
.	.	TRBV2	TRBJ2-7	TGTGCCAGCAGGGAGGGCCTTGCCGAGCAGTACTTC	CASREGLAEQYF
.	TRBD1	TRBV7-9	TRBJ1-6	TGTGCCAGCAGCCCCCCCGACAGGGGAGGTAATTCACCCCTCCACTTT	CASSPPDRGGNSPLHF
.	.	TRBV5-4	TRBJ1-4	TGTGCCAGCAGCTTGGGGGCATCGGCTAATGAAAAACTGTTTTTT	CASSLGASANEKLFF
.	.	TRBV19	TRBJ2-3	TGTGCCAGTAGTGTGAACGGGGTCGCGGATACGCAGTATTTT	CASSVNGVADTQYF
.	TRBD2	TRBV2	TRBJ2-5	TGTGCCAGCAGTGAAGGGACTAGCGGGAACTTC	CASSEGTSGNF
few	TRBD1	TRBV28	TRBJ1-3	TGTGCCAGCAGGCGACAGGGCAACTCTGGAAACACCATATATTTT	CASRRQGNSGNTIYF
.	TRBD1	TRBV6-5	TRBJ2-7	TGTGCCAGCAACCCGGGGACAGTCCGTGGGTACGAGCAGTACTTC	CASNPGTVRGYEQYF
.	.	TRBV28	TRBJ1-5	TGTGCCAGCAGCCGTGACAGGCTAGGGCCCCAGCATTTT	CASSRDRLGPQHF
.	.	TRBV6-6	TRBJ1-2	TGTGCCAGCAGTAGACCCGAGGGTGGCTACACCTTC	CASSRPEGGYTF
few	TRBD1	TRBV6-1	TRBJ1-6	TGTGCCAGCAGTGGGGCCGGGACAGGGCTGTATAATTCACCCCTCCACTTT	CASSGAGTGLYNSPLHF
.	.	TRBV4-1	TRBJ1-1	TGCGCCAGCAGCCAAGATTCAGGTCGTAACACTGAAGCTTTCTTT	CASSQDSGRNTEAFF
once	TRBD1	TRBV5-1	TRBJ2-5	TGCGCCAGCAGCTTGAGACAGGGCGGTGTGGAGACCCAGTACTTC	CASSLRQGGVETQYF